This T cell receptor beta chain was retrieved from a study of shared clonotypes between healthy human individuals. The wider study: Each donor contributed plates that comprised three CD4 naive, three CD4 memory, two CD8 naive and one CD8 memory. General observations from the study: Owing to a small donor count, the genetic and exposure-history diversity represented was limited. It was the non-shared clonotypes that had lower generation probabilities than clonotypes shared by all four donors.

With respect to this clone: The target antigen is unknown.

The junction had 3 bases not matched to a gene; V was cut back by 4 bases and J by 3 bases. The CDR3 sequence is 13 residues long. The germline CDR1 and CDR2 sequences are SGHNT and YYREEE (reference sequence). Authors' analysis steps: ImmunoSEQ junction-only sequences lacked quality scores, so their filtering differed. Produced via immunoSEQ multiplex PCR; TCRdb's table is partial and in-frame only. Clone size and V and J calls were adopted from that table, with D and trimming inferred from the DNA. The data contain a few million clones, about 92% of them seen just once; the ten biggest clones take up 0.35% to 0.45%.

The TCR originated in a man younger than 35 in good health. Some clones in this sample may be carry-over from other donors' samples. The source material was naive CD4+ T cells from PBMCs. Subset: CD45RA+ positively selected. The V gene is TRBV5-4, the J gene TRBJ1-2; 7 bases align to TRBD1. As DNA, the CDR3 is TGTGCCAGCAGCCAAACAGGGGACTATGGCTACACCTTC. As protein: CASSQTGDYGYTF.